This TCR beta chain was recovered during a study of control samples from healthy donors and cancer patients. Trimming cost V 6 bases and J 0 bases, with 18 bases left between them. The CDR3 has 17 amino acids. From germline, CDR1 is LNHDA and CDR2 SQIVND (reference sequence). This table comes from immunoSEQ multiplex PCR, and its TCRdb copy is limited to in-frame clones, with some not included. The top ten clones hold 20% to 25% of a sample with around 41,000 clones, around 83% of them seen once. The chain recombines TRBV19 with TRBJ2-1, with D possibly TRBD2 on 6 matching bases. The TCR sequence derives from a woman aged 60-70 years with lung cancer. Material for sequencing was PBMCs. The CDR3 sequence is CASSLGRFDSSYNEQFF. CDR3 DNA: TGTGCCAGTAGCCTCGGGAGATTCGACAGCTCCTACAATGAGCAGTTCTTC.